Following are 20 T cell receptor beta chains from one sample sequenced in a study of T-cell reconstitution after alpha-beta-depleted transplantation in children. Preparing the TCRbeta library involved the use of unique molecular identifiers. Each CDR3 protein gets one entry after TCRdb re-called the PCR reads with MiXCR. This table has about 640,000 distinct CDR3 sequences, about 15% appearing once. The source was PBMCs from the stem cell graft donor, collected from the stem cell graft. These receptors all stem from a human donor who donated a stem cell graft to a child with acute myeloid leukemia.

The table lists this clonotype with many counts. The rearrangement joins TRBV7-2 to TRBJ2-7; D is perhaps TRBD1 or TRBD2 (5 bases each). Germline-derived CDR1 and CDR2 are SGHTA and FQGNSA. CDR3 size: 13 residues. V dropped 4 bases and J dropped 3 bases, with 10 bases sitting between them. In DNA form, the CDR3 reads TGTGCCAGCAGCTCCCCGGGGCACTACGAGCAGTACTTC. Translation gives CASSSPGHYEQYF.

As for this clonotype: A much bigger clone sits one base away, suggesting this may be a read error. V usage is TRBV20-1 and J usage is TRBJ2-1, with 9 bases lining up with TRBD1. The CDR3 length is 17 residues. In germline, CDR1 is DFQATT, CDR2 SNEGSKA (reference sequence). V dropped 6 bases and J dropped 8; count of bases not matched to a gene: 20. CDR3 region: CSAAIFPRDRVSDEQFF. In DNA, the CDR3 is TGCAGTGCCGCTATCTTCCCCCGGGACAGGGTGTCCGATGAGCAGTTCTTC.

V gene TRBV7-2 combines with J gene TRBJ2-5; D gene uncertain. CDR1 is SGHTA and CDR2 is FQGNSA in the germline V gene. The CDR3 is 16 amino acids. Trimming left V 11 bases short and J 1 base short, with 23 bases between. CDR3 residues: CAGLTGMSFPQETQYF. CDR3 DNA sequence: TGTGCCGGCCTTACTGGAATGTCTTTTCCCCAAGAGACCCAGTACTTC.

The chain is built from TRBV11-2 and TRBJ2-2; the D gene is possibly TRBD2 (5 bases). The V end was cut by 0 bases, the J end by 0 bases, with 29 bases between. The CDR3 covers 23 residues. Looked up from germline, CDR1 is SGHAT and CDR2 is FQNNGV. In nucleotides, the CDR3 is TGTGCCAGCAGCTTAGATGCTTTGTTTGCCGGGTTAACGGGGTGGCCGAACACCGGGGAGCTGTTTTTT. Translating gives CASSLDALFAGLTGWPNTGELFF.

This clonotype was seen many times. The chain uses TRBV20-1 and TRBJ1-5; D ambiguous. The ends were cut back, 4 bases at V and 1 base at J, with 8 bases in the middle. This CDR3 has 13 residues. Germline lookup yields CDR1 DFQATT and CDR2 SNEGSKA (reference sequence). The CDR3 loop reads CSAKGWSNQPQHF. The CDR3 DNA reads TGCAGTGCTAAGGGATGGAGCAATCAGCCCCAGCATTTT.

This clonotype has just a few counts. The gene calls are TRBV12-3 or TRBV12-4 and TRBJ2-2; the match to TRBD2 covers 8 bases. This CDR3 region has 16 residues. J lost 5 bases, V lost 5 bases, and 10 bases had no gene match. CDR3 residues: CASSSHNGGATGELFF. Here the CDR3 DNA reads TGTGCCAGCAGTAGTCATAACGGGGGGGCTACCGGGGAGCTGTTTTTT.

This clonotype was observed many times. The gene calls are TRBV9 and TRBJ2-7, with a possible D match to TRBD1 (5 bases). This CDR3 comprises 13 residues. Trimming took off 0 bases at V and 5 bases at J, with 9 bases between the two ends. Per the germline V gene, CDR1 is SGDLS and CDR2 is YYNGEE. CDR3 coding DNA: TGTGCCAGCAGCGTAGATGGACACGACGAGCAGTACTTC. Translation: CASSVDGHDEQYF.

This clonotype was counted between two and nine times. The chain uses TRBV7-9 and TRBJ1-1; no definite D call. The germline V and J ends were trimmed by 3 bases and 1 base, with 9 bases remaining between them. There are 14 residues in the CDR3. Per the germline V gene, CDR1 is SEHNR and CDR2 is FQNEAQ (reference sequence). The CDR3 nucleotides read TGTGCCAGCAGCTTCGGGCGGTCGAACACTGAAGCTTTCTTT. As protein: CASSFGRSNTEAFF.

This clonotype was seen many times. The chain joins TRBV5-6 to TRBJ2-7, with 7 positions matching TRBD1. V was clipped by 0 bases and J by 2 bases; unmatched bases: 5. Germline-derived CDR1 and CDR2 are SGHDT and YYEEEE. This CDR3 has 15 amino acids. CDR3 sequence: CASSLGGGTAYEQYV. The CDR3 DNA follows: TGTGCCAGCAGCTTGGGAGGGGGCACAGCCTACGAGCAGTACGTC.

This clonotype came up many times. V is TRBV12-3 or TRBV12-4 and J is TRBJ2-1, with a tentative D call TRBD1 (6 bases). V lost 3 bases, J lost 12 bases, and 24 bases lay in between. CDR3 length: 16 residues. Written as DNA, the CDR3 is TGTGCCAGCAGTTTGGGGTGGACAGTGCTTTTACAGGGGCAGTTCTTC. This gives the protein CASSLGWTVLLQGQFF.

A few counts support this clonotype. The chain recombines TRBV5-1 with TRBJ2-3, with TRBD2 matching 8 bases. Germline assignment: CDR1 SGHRS and CDR2 YFSETQ. The CDR3 is made up of 16 amino acids. Trimming removed 4 bases from V and 0 bases from J; junction bases left unmatched: 7. CDR3 nucleotide sequence: TGCGCCAGCAGCGCCCTTACTAGCGGTAGCACAGATACGCAGTATTTT. It translates to CASSALTSGSTDTQYF.

The table lists this clonotype with a few counts. The chain combines TRBV7-3 with TRBJ2-7; D not certain. This CDR3 spans 13 amino acids. Trimming took off 3 bases at V and 5 bases at J, with 11 bases between the two ends. In germline, CDR1 is SGHTA, CDR2 FQGTGA. The CDR3 coding sequence is TGTGCCAGCAGCTTCGGGCAGCTCCACGAGCAGTACTTC. The encoded protein is CASSFGQLHEQYF. The full variable domain, rest sourced from reference TRBV7-3 and TRBJ2-7, is GAGVSQTPSNKVTEKGKYVELRCDPISGHTALYWYRQSLGQGPEFLIYFQGTGAADDSGLPNDRFFAVRPEGSVSTLKIQRTERGDSAVYLCASSFGQLHEQYFGPGTRLTVT.

In its sample, this clonotype was seen a few times. V gene TRBV7-9 combines with J gene TRBJ1-1; D remains unclear. Germline assignment: CDR1 SEHNR and CDR2 FQNEAQ (reference sequence). Between the trimmed V and J ends, which lost 5 bases and 4 bases, there was a span of 11 bases. This CDR3 has 13 residues. The CDR3 loop reads CASSPSVRTEAFF. CDR3 DNA sequence: TGTGCCAGCAGCCCCTCGGTACGCACTGAAGCTTTCTTT.

This clonotype was seen ten or more times. The chain recombines TRBV29-1 with TRBJ2-5; D possibly uses TRBD1 or TRBD2 (5 bases each). Trimming took off 1 base at V and 4 bases at J, with 7 bases between the two ends. Germline CDR1 and CDR2: SQVTM and ANQGSEA. The CDR3 sequence is 12 residues long. The CDR3 DNA reads as TGCAGCGTTGAAGGGGGGACAGAGACCCAGTACTTC. Translated, it gives CSVEGGTETQYF.

The rearrangement links TRBV7-9 to TRBJ2-7; no clear D. The CDR3 extends over 14 amino acids. Trimming left V 1 base short and J 4 bases short, with 11 bases between. From germline, CDR1 is SEHNR and CDR2 FQNEAQ (reference sequence). The CDR3 DNA reads as TGTGCCAGCAGCTTAGTAGGCAGTAGTTACGAGCAGTACGTC. It specifies CASSLVGSSYEQYV.

This clonotype showed up many times. V is TRBV20-1 and J is TRBJ2-3; 8 nucleotides agree with TRBD2. CDR1 and CDR2 from the germline V gene are DFQATT and SNEGSKA (reference sequence). The CDR3 runs 15 residues. V shed 3 bases, J shed 5 bases, and the junction held 10 bases outside the gene matches. CDR3 nucleotides: TGCAGTGCTAGTGGGCGGGGGGTCTTCAAAGATACGCAGTATTTT. Translation: CSASGRGVFKDTQYF.

The count of this clonotype is one. The J gene is TRBJ1-1, the V gene TRBV14; maybe TRBD1 (5 bases). V was pared by 0 bases and J by 11 bases, with 16 bases between. CDR1 is SGHDN, CDR2 FVKESK, per germline. This CDR3 contains 14 residues. The CDR3 loop is CASSQEVAGTQAFF. CDR3 coding DNA: TGTGCCAGCAGCCAAGAAGTGGCAGGGACGCAGGCTTTCTTT.

The rearrangement links TRBV20-1 to TRBJ2-3, with a tentative D call TRBD1 (6 bases). V lost 5 bases, J lost 4 bases, and 13 bases lay in between. Per the germline V gene, CDR1 is DFQATT and CDR2 is SNEGSKA (reference sequence). CDR3 length: 13 residues. This chain's CDR3 is CSADTGFADTQYF. For the CDR3, the DNA is TGCAGTGCTGATACAGGGTTCGCAGATACGCAGTATTTT.

This clonotype has ten or more counts. CDR3: CSAREAAPHSGANVLTF. The CDR3 DNA follows: TGCAGTGCTAGAGAGGCCGCGCCACACTCTGGGGCCAACGTCCTGACTTTC. The genes are TRBV20-1 and TRBJ2-6; D ambiguous. Trimming left V 0 bases short and J 0 bases short, with 12 bases between. Germline CDR1 DFQATT, CDR2 SNEGSKA (reference sequence). The CDR3 extends over 17 amino acids.

This clonotype was seen repeatedly, ten times or more. The rearrangement joins TRBV12-3 or TRBV12-4 to TRBJ2-1; D is ambiguous. The CDR3 extends over 12 amino acids. V dropped 10 bases and J dropped 4 bases, with 11 bases sitting between them. The CDR3, as DNA: TGTGCCACGGGTCCTGTTTACAATGAGCAGTTCTTC. It specifies CATGPVYNEQFF.